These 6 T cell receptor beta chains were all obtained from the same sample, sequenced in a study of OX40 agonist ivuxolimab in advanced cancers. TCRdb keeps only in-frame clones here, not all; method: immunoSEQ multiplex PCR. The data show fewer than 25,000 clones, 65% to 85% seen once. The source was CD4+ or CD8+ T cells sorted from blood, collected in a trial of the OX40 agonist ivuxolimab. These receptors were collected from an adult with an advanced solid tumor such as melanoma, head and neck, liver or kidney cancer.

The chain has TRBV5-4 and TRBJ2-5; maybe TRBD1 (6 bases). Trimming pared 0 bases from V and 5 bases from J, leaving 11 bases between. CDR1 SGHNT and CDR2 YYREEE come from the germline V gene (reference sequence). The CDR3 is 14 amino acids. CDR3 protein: CASSLDQGSETQYF. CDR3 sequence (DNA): TGTGCCAGCAGCTTGGATCAGGGGTCGGAGACCCAGTACTTC.

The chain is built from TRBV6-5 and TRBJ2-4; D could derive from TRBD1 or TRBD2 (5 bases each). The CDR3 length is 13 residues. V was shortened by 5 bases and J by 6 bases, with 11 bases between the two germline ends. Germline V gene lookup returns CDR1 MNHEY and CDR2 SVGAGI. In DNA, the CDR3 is TGTGCCAGCAGTGATGGGGGTAGAAACATTCAGTACTTC. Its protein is CASSDGGRNIQYF.

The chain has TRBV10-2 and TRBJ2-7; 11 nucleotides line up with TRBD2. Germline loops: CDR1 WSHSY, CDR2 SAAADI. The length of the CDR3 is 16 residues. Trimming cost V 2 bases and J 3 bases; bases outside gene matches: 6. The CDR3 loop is CASSEPLGLAGYEQYF. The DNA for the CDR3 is TGCGCCAGCAGTGAGCCGCTCGGACTAGCGGGCTACGAGCAGTACTTC.

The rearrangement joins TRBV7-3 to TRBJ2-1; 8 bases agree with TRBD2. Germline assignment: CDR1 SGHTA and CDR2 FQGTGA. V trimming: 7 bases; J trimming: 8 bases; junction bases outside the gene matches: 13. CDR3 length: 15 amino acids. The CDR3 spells CASTPDGGGSYEQFF. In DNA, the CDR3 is TGTGCCAGCACCCCTGACGGGGGGGGTTCGTATGAGCAGTTCTTC.

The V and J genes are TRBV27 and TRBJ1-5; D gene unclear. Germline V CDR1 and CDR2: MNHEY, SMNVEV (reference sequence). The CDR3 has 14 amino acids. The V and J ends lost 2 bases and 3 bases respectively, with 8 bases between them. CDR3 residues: CASSLGSYNQPQHF. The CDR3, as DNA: TGTGCCAGCAGTTTAGGATCCTACAATCAGCCCCAGCATTTT.

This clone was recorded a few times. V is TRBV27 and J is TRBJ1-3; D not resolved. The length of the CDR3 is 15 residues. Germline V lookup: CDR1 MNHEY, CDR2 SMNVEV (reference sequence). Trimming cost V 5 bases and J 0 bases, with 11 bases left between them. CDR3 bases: TGTGCCAGCAGTGAGGACTGGAGCTCTGGAAACACCATATATTTT. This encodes CASSEDWSSGNTIYF.